This TCR beta chain derives from a study of OX40 agonist ivuxolimab in advanced cancers. Study details: Clinicians treated patients with ivuxolimab, an agonistic anti-OX40 (CD134) antibody. Partial responses were achieved by three patients, one with hepatocellular carcinoma and two with cutaneous melanoma.

J lost 2 bases, V lost 6 bases, and 5 bases had no gene match. This CDR3 region has 14 residues. Germline V gene sequence: CDR1 MDHEN, CDR2 SYDVKM. Notes on the study in general: Averaged across samples, CD8+ T cells carried more expanded clones than CD4+ did. Several nonresponders also turned out to have low normalized T-cell clonal expansion.

Assay used: immunoSEQ multiplex PCR; TCRdb lists only in-frame clones, some missing. The repertoire holds around 80,000 clones, with 90% to 95% as singletons. About this clone itself: Antigen specificity is unknown.

The rearrangement uses TRBV28 and TRBJ2-7; 9 bases are a match to TRBD1. The input for sequencing was CD4+ or CD8+ T cells sorted from blood, taken in a trial of the OX40 agonist ivuxolimab. The TCR sequence derives from an adult with an advanced solid tumor such as melanoma, head and neck, liver or kidney cancer. CDR3 nucleotides: TGTGCCAGCAGCCCGGGGACAGGGCCCTACGAGCAGTACTTC. Protein product: CASSPGTGPYEQYF.